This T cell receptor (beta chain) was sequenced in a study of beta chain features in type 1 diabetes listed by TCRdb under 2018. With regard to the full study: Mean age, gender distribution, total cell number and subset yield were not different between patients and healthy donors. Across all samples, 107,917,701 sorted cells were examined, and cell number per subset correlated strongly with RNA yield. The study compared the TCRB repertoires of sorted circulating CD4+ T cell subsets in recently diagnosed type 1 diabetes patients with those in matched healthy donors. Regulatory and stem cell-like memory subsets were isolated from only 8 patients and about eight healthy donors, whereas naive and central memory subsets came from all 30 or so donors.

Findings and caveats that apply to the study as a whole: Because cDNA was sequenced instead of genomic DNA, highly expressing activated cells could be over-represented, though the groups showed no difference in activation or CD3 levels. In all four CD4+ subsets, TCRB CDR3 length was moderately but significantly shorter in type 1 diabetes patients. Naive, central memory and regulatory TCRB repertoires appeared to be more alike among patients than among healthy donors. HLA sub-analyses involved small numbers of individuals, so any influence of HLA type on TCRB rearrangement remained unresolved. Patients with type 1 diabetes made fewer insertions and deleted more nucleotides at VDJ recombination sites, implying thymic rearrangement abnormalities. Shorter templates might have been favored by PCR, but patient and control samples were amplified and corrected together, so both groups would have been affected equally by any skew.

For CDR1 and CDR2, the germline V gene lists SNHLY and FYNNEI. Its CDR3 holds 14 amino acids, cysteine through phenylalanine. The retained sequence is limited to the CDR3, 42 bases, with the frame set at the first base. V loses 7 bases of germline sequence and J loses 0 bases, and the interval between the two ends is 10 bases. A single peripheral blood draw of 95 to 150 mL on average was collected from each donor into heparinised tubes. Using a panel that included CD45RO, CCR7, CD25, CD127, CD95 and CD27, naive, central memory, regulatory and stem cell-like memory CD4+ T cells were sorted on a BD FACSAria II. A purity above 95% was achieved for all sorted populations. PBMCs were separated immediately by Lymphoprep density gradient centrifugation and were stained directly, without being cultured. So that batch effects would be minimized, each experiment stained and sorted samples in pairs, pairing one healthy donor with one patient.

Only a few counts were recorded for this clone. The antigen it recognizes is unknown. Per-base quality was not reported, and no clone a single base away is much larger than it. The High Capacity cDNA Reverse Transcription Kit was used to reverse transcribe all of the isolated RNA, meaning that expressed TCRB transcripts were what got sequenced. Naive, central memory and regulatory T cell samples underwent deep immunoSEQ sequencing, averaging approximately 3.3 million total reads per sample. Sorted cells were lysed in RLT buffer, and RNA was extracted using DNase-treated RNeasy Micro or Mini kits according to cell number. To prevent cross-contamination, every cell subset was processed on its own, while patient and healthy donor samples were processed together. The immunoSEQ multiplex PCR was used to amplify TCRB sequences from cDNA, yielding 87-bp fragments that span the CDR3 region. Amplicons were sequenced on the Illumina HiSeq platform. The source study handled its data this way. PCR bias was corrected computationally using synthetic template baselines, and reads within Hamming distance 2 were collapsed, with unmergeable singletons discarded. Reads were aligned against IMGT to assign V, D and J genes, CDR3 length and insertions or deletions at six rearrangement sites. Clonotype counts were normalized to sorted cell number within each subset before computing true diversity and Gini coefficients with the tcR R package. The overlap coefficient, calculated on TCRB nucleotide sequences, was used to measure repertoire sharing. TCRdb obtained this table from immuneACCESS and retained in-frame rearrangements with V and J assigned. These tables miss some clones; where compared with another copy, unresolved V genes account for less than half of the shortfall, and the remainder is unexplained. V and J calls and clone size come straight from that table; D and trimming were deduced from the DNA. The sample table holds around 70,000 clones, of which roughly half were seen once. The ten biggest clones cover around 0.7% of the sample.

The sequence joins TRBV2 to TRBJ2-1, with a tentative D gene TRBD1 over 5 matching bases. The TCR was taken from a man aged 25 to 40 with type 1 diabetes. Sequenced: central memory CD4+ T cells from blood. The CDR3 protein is CASKGPLSYNEQFF. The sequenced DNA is TGTGCCAGCAAGGGGCCCCTCTCCTACAATGAGCAGTTCTTC.